The TCR beta chain under discussion was sequenced for a study of shared clonotypes between healthy human individuals. Study-level information: Researchers assigned three CD4 naive, three CD4 memory, two CD8 naive and one CD8 memory plate to each donor.

Produced via immunoSEQ multiplex PCR; TCRdb's table is partial and in-frame only. The sample comprises 2,500,000 or so clones, more than 90% of which are singletons, and around 0.14% rests with the top ten. Free of recent acute infections or vaccinations, the donors were healthy HIV-negative adults. Investigators divided CD4+ cells into CD45RA+ naive and CD45RA-negative memory subsets. Germline CDR1 is MGHDK and CDR2 is SYGVNS. This CDR3 spans 15 amino acids. Between the trimmed V and J ends, which lost 4 bases and 6 bases, there was a span of 15 bases. Points from the study as a whole: Rarefaction gave evidence that sorted-subset sequencing remained incomplete despite large depth.

About this clone: Its specificity is unknown.

Sequencing input: naive CD4+ T cells sorted from blood. Subset of the sample: CD45RA+ positively selected. The chain uses TRBV25-1 and TRBJ1-4, with a possible D match to TRBD1 (6 bases). This clonotype was obtained from a man in his late teens or twenties in good health. CDR3 residues: CASSGSTGTYEKLFF. The DNA of the CDR3 is TGTGCCAGCAGTGGCTCCACCGGGACATATGAAAAACTGTTTTTT.